The source of this TCR beta chain is a study of cytomegalovirus exposure and HLA in healthy donors (dated by TCRdb to 2015 to 2018). Study-level background: In an earlier analysis of 587 of the donors, about 270 Gb of sequence data and roughly 100 million unique TCR beta sequences from about 190 million T cells were reported. The study aimed to test whether cataloging public T cell receptors could reveal signatures of past pathogen exposure. HLA typing included class I and class II loci at four-digit resolution. Donor age, sex, ethnicity and CMV serostatus were collected together with the repertoire data. The number of donors typed differed by locus, with roughly 629-640 for A, B, C, DRB1 and DQB1, roughly 550 for DQA1, some 570 for DPA1, and around 430 for DPB1. Every repertoire in the discovery cohort had been generated on one and the same sequencing platform. The study combined high-throughput TCR immunosequencing, statistical association of individual TCRs with disease status, and machine learning to predict cytomegalovirus infection status. Besides the first cohort of approximately 670 subjects, a separate validation cohort made up of 120 different subjects was used. A later genetic analysis took genome-wide SNP genotypes for about three fifths of the 666 donors and used that subset as a discovery cohort. Among the approximately 400 genotyped donors, approximately 81% belonged to the genetic ancestry cluster associated with self-reported Caucasian donors. A later analysis re-examined previously published TCR beta repertoires from more than 650 donors and added high-resolution HLA genotyping to investigate patterns of TCR occurrence. Because of strong linkage in the cohort, five DR-DQ haplotypes were treated as single units for association and clustering. Rather than drawing on any new phenotypic data, the later analysis identified candidate immune exposures from TCR beta sequences and the way those sequences occurred across donors. On average, roughly 200,000 unique TCR beta nucleotide sequences were sequenced per donor among fewer than 500 genotyped donors of the cohort, with roughly a sixth of those sequences being non-productive. The study profiled the T cell repertoires of approximately 700 subjects by immunosequencing and related them to cytomegalovirus serostatus. An earlier analysis of approximately 500 of the donors applied high-throughput TCR beta sequencing to assess whether each TCR beta V gene segment acted as functional or pseudogenic. An early release that covered about 600 HLA-typed donors contained approximately 300 gigabases of sequencing data and roughly 84 million unique TCR sequences.

Library prep was done by the immunoSEQ multiplex PCR assay. A mixture of 60 forward primers for TCR Vbeta segments and 13 reverse primers for TCR Jbeta segments was used in the multiplex PCR. The CDR3 region of rearranged TCR beta genes was amplified from genomic DNA by a multiplex PCR assay. Amplified TCR beta libraries were sequenced as 87-base-pair reads on the Illumina HiSeq System. In the authors' own workflow: In a later analysis, 70 million to 95 million unique TCR beta chains were counted across the 500 to 850 repertoires, and roughly 11 million of these chains were shared by at least two donors. A nearest-neighbor algorithm error-corrected the raw reads and collapsed the reads into unique sequences, merging closely related sequences to remove PCR and sequencing errors. To assign V, D and J gene segments, CDR3 sequences were aligned to IMGT reference sequences. Each retained sequence needed at least a six-nucleotide match to both a V gene segment and a J gene segment. A rearrangement counted as productive if the CDR3 had no stop codons and remained in frame with V and J, and every other rearrangement counted as non-productive. Following IMGT convention, CDR3 was defined as the stretch from the second conserved V-encoded cysteine up to the conserved J-encoded phenylalanine. In an earlier analysis of around 540 of the donors, sequences lacking an unambiguous match to a single V gene segment were excluded. An earlier analysis of approximately 590 of the donors classified V segments as functional when productive rearrangements were above 56.7% and as segregating when the standard deviation between donors was above 5%. To diagnose cytomegalovirus status from the catalog of TCR beta chain sequences, a statistical classification framework was built. In a later analysis, TCR nucleotide sequences were compared against IMGT/GENE-DB human TR gene sequences so that V and J genes could be assigned. A later analysis assigned CDR3 sequences and most-parsimonious VDJ recombination scenarios with the TCRdist pipeline. In a later analysis, each TCR beta chain was defined by its CDR3 amino acid sequence together with its V-gene family, and reads lacking a unique V-gene family were excluded. As a way to deal with suspected cross-contamination and a sequencing artifact, a later analysis dropped 500 to 700 nucleotide sequences that were highly shared and had low generation probability. In a later analysis, a clonal expansion index for each public chain was calculated from normalized within-repertoire ranks of inferred template counts. In a later analysis, generation probabilities were computed using a VDJ recombination model fitted to out-of-frame rearrangements, and the results were checked against IGoR. A later analysis scored TCR-TCR, TCR-HLA and TCR-CMV co-occurrence with hypergeometric tests, applying a repertoire-size bias correction to TCR pairs. To estimate false discovery rates, a later analysis permuted the HLA or CMV assignments 20 times. In a later analysis, co-occurring TCRs were grouped with DBSCAN, and TCRdist sequence similarity was added when clustering was performed within HLA-allele-positive subsets. Repertoires with fewer than 30,000 or more than 120,000 public chains, plus five repertoires with anomalous nucleotide sharing, were excluded from co-occurrence clustering. TCRdb obtained this table from immuneACCESS and retained in-frame rearrangements with V and J assigned. These tables miss some clones; where compared with another copy, unresolved V genes account for less than half of the shortfall, and the remainder is unexplained. V and J calls plus clone size are reproduced from that table; the DNA served to infer D and trimming. For this sample the table gives approximately 140,000 clones, of which 60% to 85% were detected only once. The ten largest clonotypes hold about 0.97% of the sample.

Findings and caveats that apply to the study as a whole: In this cohort, only TCR beta chains were sequenced, and detectable features were limited by the absence of alpha or paired-chain data. The only immune exposure information available for the cohort was CMV serostatus. A later genetic analysis reported fewer N-insertions in productive TCRs among donors in an Asian-associated ancestry cluster than the roughly 700-donor mean. Because HLA typing was missing for some donors at each locus, association tests included only the typed subset. Strong co-occurrence of HLA alleles, especially DR and DQ, made assigning TCR associations to individual alleles difficult. A further reported finding was that TCR beta sequences accurately predicted the HLA-A and HLA-B alleles for most subjects in the first cohort. A later genetic analysis associated a missense DCLRE1C variant with V-gene and J-gene trimming of TCR beta chains, and an independent cohort replicated the association. Linkage disequilibrium might explain the correlated functional status among segregating V segments, but an unknown experimental factor could not be ruled out. According to a later analysis, TCR association rates differed among HLA loci, with DRB1 alleles showing the most associated TCRs and HLA-C alleles showing the fewest. The 87-base-pair reads could not distinguish some IMGT-functional V segments, including TRBV6-2 and TRBV6-3, so those segments were excluded. According to a later analysis, parvovirus B19, influenza, CMV and Epstein-Barr virus appeared linked to several top co-occurrence clusters. The sequencing pipeline was judged likely to have produced a cluster of highly shared sequence variants as a technical artifact. The classifier was reported to diagnose cytomegalovirus status with high specificity and sensitivity in both the original cohort and the validation cohort. Broadly in line with IMGT annotations, most TCR beta V segments showed up in productive rearrangements about 90% or about 30% of the time in an earlier analysis of 450 to 750 of the donors. Roughly uniform sequencing depth across donors was assumed in presence/absence analyses, although this assumption may not hold. Specific HLA alleles were associated with 15,000 to 20,000 TCR beta sequences at a false discovery rate of 0.05 in a later analysis. Over 15 rarely observed V segments, including chromosome 9 orphons, were excluded from the earlier analysis of a few hundred of the donors because counts were too low. Across donors, most TCR sequences were observed very rarely, whereas some public TCRs were present in many individuals. The authors suggested that the approach could potentially be generalized to other disease states and immunological phenotypes. A later analysis found that HLA-associated TCR beta chains were more clonally expanded and had lower generation probabilities than equally common non-associated chains. In vitro tests confirmed that a few of the cytomegalovirus-associated TCR beta chains recognize cytomegalovirus antigens. A later analysis found that most CMV-associated TCR beta chains appeared HLA-restricted, with HLA associations seemingly driven largely by CMV exposure. The study listed approximately 160 TCR beta chains as associated with cytomegalovirus.

A single count supports this clone. The antigen this receptor binds is unknown. No much larger clonotype is one base removed from it; base qualities were not supplied. The cohort was made up of 666 healthy bone marrow donors. Cohort members were all nominally healthy when sampled, although unrecorded immune exposures were likely present. The donor tested CMV seronegative, placing the donor among the 350 to 400 seronegative members of the cohort. Each donor provided a peripheral blood sample, and peripheral blood mononuclear cells were used for TCR beta sequencing. The Qiagen DNeasy Blood Extraction Kit was used to extract genomic DNA from the blood cell samples. CDR1 SGHDT and CDR2 YYEEEE were looked up in the germline V gene. V and J are trimmed by 4 bases and 14 bases, and the gene matches miss 12 bases of the junction. Measured from the cysteine to the phenylalanine, the CDR3 is 13 residues long. Only CDR3 DNA remains: 39 bases, in frame from the first base.

The receptor was derived from a man aged 18 to 30 in good health and CMV-seronegative. The chain was built from TRBV5-6 and TRBJ1-1; 9 junctional bases match TRBD1. The specimen was PBMCs. In nucleotide form, the sequence is TGTGCCAGCAGCCGGGGAGGGGGGACAGGGCACTTCTTT. This is translated as CASSRGGGTGHFF. The reference TRBV5-6 and TRBJ1-1 proteins fill in what lies around the CDR3, so the full variable domain reads DAGVTQSPTHLIKTRGQQVTLRCSPKSGHDTVSWYQQALGQGPQFIFQYYEEEERQRGNFPDRFSGHQFPNYSSELNVNALLLGDSALYLCASSRGGGTGHFFGQGTRLTVV.